The 14 T cell receptor beta chains below were found in one sample sequenced in a study of T cells in Graves' hyperthyroidism and ophthalmopathy. It was RNA transcripts that yielded the amplified TCR beta CDR3 regions. HTBI primers were employed in a first-round RT-PCR of the TCR CDR3. One entry per CDR3 protein, called by TCRdb with MiXCR from the multiplex PCR reads. The sample holds 730,000 or so distinct CDR3 sequences, around a sixth seen once. Sequencing used blood. The source of these receptors is a woman in her forties or fifties with Graves' hyperthyroidism that later progressed to Graves' ophthalmopathy.

V usage is TRBV24-1 and J usage is TRBJ2-2, with 7 bases lining up with TRBD2. The V and J ends lost 5 bases and 4 bases, in that order; junction bases with no gene match: 9. The CDR3 consists of 16 residues. CDR1 KGHDR and CDR2 SFDVKD come from the germline V gene. CDR3 in DNA: TGTGCCACCAGTGGAGCGGGGATAAGGAGCACCGGGGAGCTGTTTTTT. This sequence encodes CATSGAGIRSTGELFF.

The J gene is TRBJ2-5, the V gene TRBV29-1; TRBD1 agrees at 11 bases. Germline CDR1 SQVTM, CDR2 ANQGSEA. The CDR3 is 13 amino acids. With 4 bases clipped from V and 7 bases from J, the junction kept 5 bases outside the gene matches. The CDR3 DNA sequence: TGCAGCGTTGGGACAGGGGGCCTGGGGACCCAGTACTTC. Its protein product is CSVGTGGLGTQYF. Full variable domain (rest looked up from reference TRBV29-1 and TRBJ2-5): SAVISQKPSRDICQRGTSLTIQCQVDSQVTMMFWYRQQPGQSLTLIATANQGSEATYESGFVIDKFPISRPNLTFSTLTVSNMSPEDSSIYLCSVGTGGLGTQYFGPGTRLLVL.

V is TRBV6-1 and J is TRBJ2-3; TRBD2 matches 7 bases. Germline V CDR1 and CDR2: MNHNS, SASEGT. CDR3 length: 16 amino acids. V lost 5 bases to trimming and J lost 1 base; unmatched junction nucleotides: 9. CDR3 region: CASSSHSGARTDTQYF. The CDR3 DNA sequence: TGTGCCAGCAGTTCCCACAGCGGGGCGCGCACAGATACGCAGTATTTT.

Comment on this clonotype: One junction end does not reproduce the germline sequence, and a read error may be involved. V gene TRBV9 combines with J gene TRBJ2-3, with D hard to call. This CDR3 has 14 residues. CDR1 is SGDLS and CDR2 is YYNGEE in the germline V gene. The CDR3 nucleotides are TGTGCCAGCAACGTAGCCCCCCGAACCGATACGCAGTATTTT. Translation gives CASNVAPRTDTQYF.

This clonotype was detected a few times. At one boundary the junction diverges from the germline segment, which might be a read error. This chain links TRBV6-2 or TRBV6-3 with TRBJ2-7, with 8 positions matching TRBD1. From germline, CDR1 is MNHEY and CDR2 SVGEGT. The CDR3 extends over 14 amino acids. CDR3 DNA: TGTGCCGGCAGCCTTCCGGGACAGGTAAAGGAGCAGTACTTC. As protein: CAGSLPGQVKEQYF.

This clonotype was seen repeatedly, ten times or more. V and J are TRBV12-3 or TRBV12-4 and TRBJ1-5, with 9 bases lining up with TRBD1. Trimming at V came to 6 bases and at J to 1 base, leaving 4 bases not matched to a gene. The CDR3 has 15 residues. DNA for the CDR3: TGTGCCAGCAGCCCGACAGGGGGAAGCAATCAGCCCCAGCATTTT. It encodes CASSPTGGSNQPQHF.

The chain recombines TRBV19 with TRBJ2-7, with 9 positions matching TRBD2. CDR3 length equals 16 residues. Trimming removed 4 bases from V and 4 bases from J; junction bases left unmatched: 11. The germline V gene encodes CDR1 LNHDA and CDR2 SQIVND (reference sequence). The DNA for the CDR3 is TGTGCCAGTAGTACCCTAGCGGGGTCCCTCATTTACGAGCAGTACTTC. Translation gives CASSTLAGSLIYEQYF.

This chain connects TRBV9 to TRBJ2-4, with TRBD1 matching 11 bases. This CDR3 comprises 14 residues. Germline lookup yields CDR1 SGDLS and CDR2 YYNGEE. Germline trimming cut 4 bases from V and 6 bases from J; bases unmatched to any gene: 3. The DNA for the CDR3 is TGTGCCAGCAGCCCCGGGACAGGGGGAAACATTCAGTACTTC. Its protein product is CASSPGTGGNIQYF. Filled out from reference TRBV9 and TRBJ2-4, the complete variable domain reads DSGVTQTPKHLITATGQRVTLRCSPRSGDLSVYWYQQSLDQGLQFLIQYYNGEERAKGNILERFSAQQFPDLHSELNLSSLELGDSALYFCASSPGTGGNIQYFGAGTRLSVL.

This chain connects TRBV19 to TRBJ2-2; a weak D match, TRBD1 (5 bases). This CDR3 has 18 amino acids. V gave up 2 bases and J gave up 5 bases, with 21 bases separating them. The V gene's germline CDR1 is LNHDA and CDR2 SQIVND (reference sequence). The CDR3 spells CASSINFDGQGKTGELFF. The CDR3 region has the DNA TGTGCCAGTAGTATAAACTTCGATGGGCAGGGTAAAACCGGGGAGCTGTTTTTT. Filled out from reference TRBV19 and TRBJ2-2, the complete variable domain reads DGGITQSPKYLFRKEGQNVTLSCEQNLNHDAMYWYRQDPGQGLRLIYYSQIVNDFQKGDIAEGYSVSREKKESFPLTVTSAQKNPTAFYLCASSINFDGQGKTGELFFGEGSRLTVL.

This chain uses TRBV24-1 with TRBJ2-2; no reliable D call. Germline CDR1 is KGHDR and CDR2 is SFDVKD. The V and J ends lost 7 bases and 4 bases respectively, with 6 bases between them. The CDR3 spans 12 residues. DNA for the CDR3: TGTGCCACCAGAAACCCCACCGGGGAGCTGTTTTTT. This codes for CATRNPTGELFF.

This clonotype was seen a handful of times. The gene calls are TRBV12-3 or TRBV12-4 and TRBJ1-4; 7 nucleotides line up with TRBD1. The CDR3 contains 15 residues. Germline trimming cut 6 bases from V and 4 bases from J; bases unmatched to any gene: 8. The CDR3 is CASRASGGGNEKLFF. In DNA, the CDR3 is TGTGCCAGCAGGGCATCAGGGGGAGGTAATGAAAAACTGTTTTTT.

Note on this clonotype: A read error is likely, as this CDR3 ends without the conserved phenylalanine or tryptophan. The rearrangement links TRBV7-2 to TRBJ2-5; 7 bases agree with TRBD2. Germline trimming cut 10 bases from V and 1 base from J; bases unmatched to any gene: 6. The CDR3 consists of 13 residues. Germline V gene lookup returns CDR1 SGHTA and CDR2 FQGNSA. CDR3 coding DNA: TGTGCCACCCACGGGGGGAGCCAAGAGACCCAGTACCTC. Encoded protein: CATHGGSQETQYL.

The gene calls are TRBV27 and TRBJ2-7, with 7 bases that match TRBD2. The V gene end was trimmed by 2 bases and the J gene end by 4 bases; junction bases not matched to a gene: 5. CDR3 size: 14 residues. CDR1 MNHEY and CDR2 SMNVEV come from the germline V gene (reference sequence). The CDR3 region has the DNA TGTGCCAGCAGTTTACGGCTAGCGGTATACGAGCAGTACTTC. As protein: CASSLRLAVYEQYF.

This clonotype was seen many times. This chain uses TRBV29-1 with TRBJ2-2; TRBD2 matches at 12 bases. Germline loops: CDR1 SQVTM, CDR2 ANQGSEA. This CDR3 is 15 amino acids long. Unmatched junction bases numbered 2, after V lost 4 bases and J lost 2 bases. In DNA, the CDR3 is TGCAGCGTTGGCGGACTAGCGGGAAACACCGGGGAGCTGTTTTTT. Translated: CSVGGLAGNTGELFF.